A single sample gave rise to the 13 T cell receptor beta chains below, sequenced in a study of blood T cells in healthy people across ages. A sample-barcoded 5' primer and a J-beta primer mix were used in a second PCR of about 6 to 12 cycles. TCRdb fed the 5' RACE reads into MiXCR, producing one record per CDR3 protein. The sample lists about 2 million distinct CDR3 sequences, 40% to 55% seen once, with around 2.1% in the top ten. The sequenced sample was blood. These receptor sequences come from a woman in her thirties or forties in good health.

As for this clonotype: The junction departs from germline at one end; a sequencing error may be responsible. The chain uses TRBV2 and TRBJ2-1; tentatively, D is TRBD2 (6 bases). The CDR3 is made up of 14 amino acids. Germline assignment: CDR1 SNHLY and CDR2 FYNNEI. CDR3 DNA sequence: TGTGTCAGCAGACGGACTATCCACTACAATGAGCAGTTCTTC. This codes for CVSRRTIHYNEQFF. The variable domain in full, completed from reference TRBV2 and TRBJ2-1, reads EPEVTQTPSHQVTQMGQEVILRCVPISNHLYFYWYRQILGQKVEFLVSFYNNEISEKSEIFDDQFSVERPDGSNFTLKIRSTKLEDSAMYFCVSRRTIHYNEQFFGPGTRLTVL.

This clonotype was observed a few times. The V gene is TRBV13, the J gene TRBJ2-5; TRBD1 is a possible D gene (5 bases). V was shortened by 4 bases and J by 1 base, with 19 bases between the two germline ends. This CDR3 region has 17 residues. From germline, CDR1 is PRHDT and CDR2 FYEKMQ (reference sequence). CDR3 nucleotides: TGTGCCAGCAGCTCCCGACGCAAGGGGTGGGGCCAAGAGACCCAGTACTTC. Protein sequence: CASSSRRKGWGQETQYF.

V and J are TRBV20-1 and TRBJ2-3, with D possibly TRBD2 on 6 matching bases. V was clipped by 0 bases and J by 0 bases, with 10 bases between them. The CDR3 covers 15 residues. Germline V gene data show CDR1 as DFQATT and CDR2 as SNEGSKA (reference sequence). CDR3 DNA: TGCAGTGCTAGAGATCTCGGGGGTAGCACAGATACGCAGTATTTT. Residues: CSARDLGGSTDTQYF.

The CDR3: CSARGKISSYEQYF. As DNA, the CDR3 is TGCAGTGCTAGGGGCAAAATAAGCTCCTACGAGCAGTACTTC. The V call is TRBV20-1, the J call TRBJ2-7; D unresolved. V lost 3 bases, J lost 0 bases, and 12 bases lay in between. CDR1 and CDR2 (germline): DFQATT, SNEGSKA (reference sequence). The CDR3 loop spans 14 amino acids.

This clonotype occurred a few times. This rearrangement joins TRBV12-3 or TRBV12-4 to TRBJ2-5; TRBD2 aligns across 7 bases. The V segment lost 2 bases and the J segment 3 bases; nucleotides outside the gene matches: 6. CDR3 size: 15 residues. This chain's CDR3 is CASSLLSGDKETQYF. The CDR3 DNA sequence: TGTGCCAGCAGTTTACTAAGCGGGGATAAAGAGACCCAGTACTTC.

Here the CDR3 reads CASSSEGFF. The CDR3 nucleotides read TGTGCCAGCAGTAGCGAGGGTTTCTTT. The chain uses TRBV6-1 and TRBJ1-1; D remains unclear. This CDR3 has 9 residues. Germline V gives CDR1 MNHNS, CDR2 SASEGT. The V and J ends lost 5 bases and 13 bases respectively, with 8 bases between them.

As DNA, the CDR3 is TGTGCCAGCAGCCATCAGGGCGCTGCGCAGTATTTT. It translates to CASSHQGAAQYF. V is TRBV7-8 and J is TRBJ2-3; tentative D call: TRBD1 (5 bases). Trimming pared 5 bases from V and 10 bases from J, leaving 13 bases between. The CDR3 loop spans 12 amino acids. The germline V gene encodes CDR1 SGHVS and CDR2 FQNEAQ.

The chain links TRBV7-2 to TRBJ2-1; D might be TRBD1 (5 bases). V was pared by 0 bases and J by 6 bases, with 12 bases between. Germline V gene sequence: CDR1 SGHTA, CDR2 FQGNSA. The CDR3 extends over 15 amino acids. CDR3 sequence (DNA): TGTGCCAGCAGCTTAGCAGGGGCTTATTTCAATGAGCAGTTCTTC. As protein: CASSLAGAYFNEQFF.

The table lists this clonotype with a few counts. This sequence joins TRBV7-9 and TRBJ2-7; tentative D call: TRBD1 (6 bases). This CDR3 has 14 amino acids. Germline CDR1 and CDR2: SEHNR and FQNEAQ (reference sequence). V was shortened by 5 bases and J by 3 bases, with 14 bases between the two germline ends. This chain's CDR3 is CASSPQGPSYEQYF. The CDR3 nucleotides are TGTGCCAGCAGCCCACAGGGACCCAGCTACGAGCAGTACTTC.

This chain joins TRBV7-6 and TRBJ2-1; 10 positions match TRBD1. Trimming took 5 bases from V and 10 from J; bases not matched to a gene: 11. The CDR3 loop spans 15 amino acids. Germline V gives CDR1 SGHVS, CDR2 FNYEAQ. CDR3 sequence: CASSEYGTGVGEQFF. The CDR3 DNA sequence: TGTGCCAGCAGCGAATACGGGACAGGGGTCGGCGAGCAGTTCTTC.

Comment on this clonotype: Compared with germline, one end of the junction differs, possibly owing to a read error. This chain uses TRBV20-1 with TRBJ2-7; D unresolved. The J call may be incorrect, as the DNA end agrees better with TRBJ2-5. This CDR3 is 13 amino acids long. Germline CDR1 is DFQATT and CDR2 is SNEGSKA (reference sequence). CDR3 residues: CSAGEDRAGTQYF. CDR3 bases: TGCAGTGCTGGAGAAGACCGAGCTGGGACCCAGTACTTC.

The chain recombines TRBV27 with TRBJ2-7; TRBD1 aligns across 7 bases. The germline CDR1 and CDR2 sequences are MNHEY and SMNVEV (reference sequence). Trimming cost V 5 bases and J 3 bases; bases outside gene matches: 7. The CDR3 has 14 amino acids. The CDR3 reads CASSQTGNLYEQYF. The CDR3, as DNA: TGTGCCAGCAGTCAGACAGGGAACCTCTACGAGCAGTACTTC.

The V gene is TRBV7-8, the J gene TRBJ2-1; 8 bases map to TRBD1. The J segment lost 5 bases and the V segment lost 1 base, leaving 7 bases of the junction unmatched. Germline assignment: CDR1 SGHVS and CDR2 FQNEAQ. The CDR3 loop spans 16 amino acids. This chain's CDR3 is CASSLGVRQGNNEQFF. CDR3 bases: TGTGCCAGCAGCTTAGGAGTTAGACAGGGGAACAATGAGCAGTTCTTC.